The source of this T cell receptor beta chain is a study of OX40 agonist ivuxolimab in advanced cancers. Study at large: Hepatocellular carcinoma, melanoma, renal cell or head and neck cancer occurred in dose-escalation patients.

The V gene's germline CDR1 is SGHRS and CDR2 YFSETQ. The CDR3 sequence is 14 residues long. Trimming removed 1 base from V and 7 bases from J, with 12 bases in between. Clones were read by immunoSEQ multiplex PCR, and TCRdb kept only the in-frame ones, dropping some. The table shows about 58,000 clones, with about 85% occurring only once. This rearrangement joins TRBV5-1 to TRBJ2-1; no clear D gene. The TCR comes from an adult with an advanced solid tumor such as melanoma, head and neck, liver or kidney cancer. Material: CD4+ or CD8+ T cells sorted from blood, obtained in a trial of the OX40 agonist ivuxolimab. This CDR3 reads CASSLRGVGNEQFF. CDR3 coding DNA: TGCGCCAGCAGCTTGCGTGGTGTTGGTAATGAGCAGTTCTTC.